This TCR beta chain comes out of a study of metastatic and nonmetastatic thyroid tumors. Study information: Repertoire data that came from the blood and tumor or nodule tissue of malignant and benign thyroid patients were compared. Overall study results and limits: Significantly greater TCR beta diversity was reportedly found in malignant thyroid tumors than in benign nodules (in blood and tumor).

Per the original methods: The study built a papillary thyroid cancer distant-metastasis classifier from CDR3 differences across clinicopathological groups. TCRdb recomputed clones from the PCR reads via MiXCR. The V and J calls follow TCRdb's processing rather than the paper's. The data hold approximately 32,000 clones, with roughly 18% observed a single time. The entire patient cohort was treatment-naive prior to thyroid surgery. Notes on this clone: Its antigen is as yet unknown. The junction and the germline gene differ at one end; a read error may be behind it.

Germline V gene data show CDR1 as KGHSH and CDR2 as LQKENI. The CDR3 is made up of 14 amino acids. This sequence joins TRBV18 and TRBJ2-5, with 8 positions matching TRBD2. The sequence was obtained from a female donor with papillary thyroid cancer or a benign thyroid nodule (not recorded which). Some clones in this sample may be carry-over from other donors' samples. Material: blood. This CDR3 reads CASSLGLEQETQYF. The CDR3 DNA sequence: TGTGCCAGCTCCCTGGGACTAGAACAAGAGACACAGTACTTC. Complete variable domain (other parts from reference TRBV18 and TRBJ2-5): NAGVMQNPRHLVRRRGQEARLRCSPMKGHSHVYWYRQLPEEGLKFMVYLQKENIIDESGMPKERFSAEFPKEGPSILRIQQVVRGDSAAYFCASSLGLEQETQYFGPGTRLLVL.